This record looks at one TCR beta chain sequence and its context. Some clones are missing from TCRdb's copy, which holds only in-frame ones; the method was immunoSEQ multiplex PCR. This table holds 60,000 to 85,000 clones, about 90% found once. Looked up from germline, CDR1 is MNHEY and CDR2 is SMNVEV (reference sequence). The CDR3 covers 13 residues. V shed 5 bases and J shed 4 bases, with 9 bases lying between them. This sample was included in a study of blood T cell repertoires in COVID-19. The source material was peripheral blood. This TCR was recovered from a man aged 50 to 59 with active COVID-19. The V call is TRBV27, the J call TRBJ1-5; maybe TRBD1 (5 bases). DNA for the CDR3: TGTGCCAGCAGTACCGGGGGAAATCAGCCCCAGCATTTT. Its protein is CASSTGGNQPQHF.